This entry lists 25 T cell receptor beta chains sequenced from one sample in a study of cytomegalovirus exposure and HLA in healthy donors. Primers for the PCR totalled 60 Vbeta and 13 Jbeta. Clones were sequenced by immunoSEQ multiplex PCR, and TCRdb holds only the in-frame ones, with some missing. Of 150,000 to 200,000 clones in the sample, roughly 86% are singletons; the top ten hold approximately 1.5%. The sample was PBMCs. Source of these receptors: a woman under 30 in good health and CMV-seronegative.

This rearrangement joins TRBV5-5 to TRBJ1-2, with TRBD1 matching 7 bases. The ends lost 2 bases at V and 2 bases at J; junction bases unmatched: 3. The CDR3 is 14 residues long. Looked up from germline, CDR1 is SGHKS and CDR2 is YYEKEE (reference sequence). Written as DNA, the CDR3 is TGTGCCAGCAGCTTAAACAGGGGCAACTATGGCTACACCTTC. Protein sequence: CASSLNRGNYGYTF.

The chain uses TRBV4-1 and TRBJ1-1; 8 nucleotides line up with TRBD1. The length of the CDR3 is 13 residues. CDR1 is MGHRA, CDR2 YSYEKL, per germline. The V segment lost 3 bases and the J segment 5 bases; nucleotides outside the gene matches: 2. The CDR3: CASSQTGETEAFF. In DNA, the CDR3 is TGCGCCAGCAGCCAGACAGGGGAGACTGAAGCTTTCTTT.

The rearrangement links TRBV29-1 to TRBJ1-2, with 9 bases that match TRBD1. Per the germline V gene, CDR1 is SQVTM and CDR2 is ANQGSEA. V lost 5 bases to trimming and J lost 2 bases; unmatched junction nucleotides: 3. The CDR3 runs 13 residues. The CDR3 sequence: CSVRGTGNYGYTF. The CDR3, as DNA: TGCAGCGTTCGCGGGACAGGGAACTATGGCTACACCTTC.

This clone was recorded only once. The chain recombines TRBV30 with TRBJ1-1; 7 bases line up with TRBD1. The junction had 6 bases not matched to a gene; V was cut back by 1 base and J by 7 bases. This CDR3 spans 13 amino acids. Germline loops: CDR1 GTSNPN, CDR2 SVGIG (reference sequence). CDR3 sequence: CAWSAMTGNEAFF. In DNA form, the CDR3 reads TGTGCCTGGAGTGCGATGACAGGGAATGAAGCTTTCTTT.

The V gene is TRBV15, the J gene TRBJ1-1; D perhaps matches TRBD1 (6 bases). Germline V gene sequence: CDR1 LNHNV, CDR2 YYDKDF (reference sequence). The ends were cut back, 4 bases at V and 5 bases at J, with 20 bases in the middle. This CDR3 comprises 16 residues. The CDR3 nucleotides are TGTGCCACCAGCAAAGGGGGGGGACACTGGGGGACTGAAGCTTTCTTT. Protein sequence: CATSKGGGHWGTEAFF.

This clone was recorded once. J is TRBJ2-4 and V is TRBV6-6; 11 bases align to TRBD2. J lost 9 bases, V lost 0 bases, and 4 bases had no gene match. From germline, CDR1 is MNHNY and CDR2 SVGAGI (reference sequence). There are 15 residues in the CDR3. The CDR3 DNA reads TGTGCCAGCAGTTACTCGCTAGCGGGAGGAGGCATTCAGTACTTC. It encodes CASSYSLAGGGIQYF.

The genes are TRBV10-2 and TRBJ2-1; a weak D match, TRBD2 (6 bases). V lost 2 bases and J 1 base, leaving 9 bases between the germline ends. Germline-derived CDR1 and CDR2 are WSHSY and SAAADI. The CDR3 runs 15 residues. CDR3 sequence reads: CASSETAGSYNEQFF. The CDR3 DNA follows: TGCGCCAGCAGTGAGACGGCGGGGTCCTACAATGAGCAGTTCTTC.

The gene calls are TRBV2 and TRBJ1-2; maybe TRBD1 (5 bases). The CDR3 length is 15 residues. Germline assignment: CDR1 SNHLY and CDR2 FYNNEI. V lost 3 bases and J lost 1, with 12 bases in between. As DNA, the CDR3 is TGTGCCAGCAGTGAGGAGGGGATCGGTAACTATGGCTACACCTTC. Residues: CASSEEGIGNYGYTF.

V gene TRBV11-2 combines with J gene TRBJ2-1; 8 nucleotides align to TRBD1. The germline V gene encodes CDR1 SGHAT and CDR2 FQNNGV. The CDR3 extends over 15 amino acids. V dropped 5 bases and J dropped 4; count of bases not matched to a gene: 7. The CDR3 reads CASSPGQGPYNEQFF. CDR3 DNA: TGTGCCAGCAGCCCCGGACAGGGACCATACAATGAGCAGTTCTTC.

V gene TRBV6-4 combines with J gene TRBJ2-3; 12 nucleotides align to TRBD2. The germline gives CDR1 MRHNA, CDR2 SNTAGT. The CDR3 totals 15 residues. The V segment lost 3 bases and the J segment 8 bases; nucleotides outside the gene matches: 6. The chain's CDR3 is CASSELAGGWGTQYF. The DNA for the CDR3 is TGTGCCAGCAGTGAACTAGCGGGAGGATGGGGTACGCAGTATTTT.

The genes are TRBV9 and TRBJ2-7; possible D gene TRBD2, 6 bases. The CDR3 runs to 15 residues. With 0 bases removed from V and 2 bases from J, the gap between germline ends came to 12 bases. Germline CDR1 and CDR2: SGDLS and YYNGEE. The CDR3 loop reads CASSVAAGPPYEQYF. In DNA, the CDR3 is TGTGCCAGCAGCGTAGCTGCGGGGCCCCCCTACGAGCAGTACTTC.

The chain is built from TRBV7-9 and TRBJ2-7, with 8 nucleotides matching TRBD2. Per germline, CDR1 SEHNR and CDR2 FQNEAQ (reference sequence). The CDR3 extends over 14 amino acids. V shed 5 bases and J 2 bases; nucleotides not matched to a gene: 5. The CDR3 coding sequence is TGTGCCAGCAGCCCCCCAGCGGGGGCCTACGAGCAGTACTTC. Its translation is CASSPPAGAYEQYF.

The chain links TRBV18 to TRBJ1-6; no firm D call. V was clipped by 3 bases and J by 6 bases, with 9 bases between them. The CDR3 consists of 14 residues. Germline lookup yields CDR1 KGHSH and CDR2 LQKENI. In nucleotides, the CDR3 is TGTGCCAGCTCACCGGCGGGAACTAATTCACCCCTCCACTTT. Translation: CASSPAGTNSPLHF.

The rearrangement links TRBV6-1 to TRBJ1-1, with TRBD1 identical over 8 bases. This CDR3 contains 15 residues. Germline lookup yields CDR1 MNHNS and CDR2 SASEGT. Germline trimming cut 6 bases from V and 0 bases from J; bases unmatched to any gene: 6. CDR3 bases: TGTGCCAGCAGCGATCGGGACAGGTTGAACACTGAAGCTTTCTTT. Protein product: CASSDRDRLNTEAFF.

The rearrangement joins TRBV6-1 to TRBJ1-4; tentative D call: TRBD1 (6 bases). V was clipped by 2 bases and J by 0 bases, with 10 bases between them. Germline V lookup: CDR1 MNHNS, CDR2 SASEGT. The CDR3 sequence is 16 residues long. CDR3 nucleotides: TGTGCCAGCAGTGAACAGGGGCATGCAACTAATGAAAAACTGTTTTTT. Amino acids: CASSEQGHATNEKLFF.

This clone was recorded only once. The chain recombines TRBV7-9 with TRBJ2-3; possibly TRBD1 for D (6 bases). Per germline, CDR1 SEHNR and CDR2 FQNEAQ (reference sequence). The ends were cut back, 5 bases at V and 2 bases at J, with 17 bases in the middle. The CDR3 spans 16 residues. In DNA, the CDR3 is TGTGCCAGCAGCCAGGCCCCCGGGACACTCACAGATACGCAGTATTTT. It codes for CASSQAPGTLTDTQYF.

The chain joins TRBV4-3 to TRBJ2-6, with 7 bases that match TRBD1. Per the germline V gene, CDR1 is LGHNA and CDR2 is YSLEER. Losses at the gene ends were 0 bases for V and 0 bases for J; bases not matched to a gene: 5. The CDR3 extends over 18 amino acids. CDR3: CASSQETGFLSGANVLTF. The CDR3 DNA reads as TGCGCCAGCAGCCAAGAGACAGGGTTTCTCTCTGGGGCCAACGTCCTGACTTTC.

The chain joins TRBV14 to TRBJ2-6, with unresolved D. Germline CDR1 is SGHDN and CDR2 is FVKESK. The ends were cut back, 8 bases at V and 1 base at J, with 6 bases in the middle. This CDR3 is built from 13 residues. The CDR3 DNA follows: TGTGCCAGCCGTTATTCTGGGGCCAACGTCCTGACTTTC. Its protein is CASRYSGANVLTF.

The V gene is TRBV13, the J gene TRBJ1-6, with no clear D. V was trimmed by 5 bases and J by 10 bases, leaving 15 bases between them. Germline-derived CDR1 and CDR2 are PRHDT and FYEKMQ (reference sequence). This CDR3 has 14 amino acids. The DNA of the CDR3 is TGTGCCAGCAGCCCCCGCGGAGGGTTATCACCCCTCCACTTT. Translating it yields CASSPRGGLSPLHF.

This clone was found once. The chain combines TRBV7-8 with TRBJ2-5; the match to TRBD1 covers 9 bases. The CDR3 is 13 amino acids. V trimming: 5 bases; J trimming: 5 bases; junction bases outside the gene matches: 3. CDR1 and CDR2 (germline): SGHVS, FQNEAQ. The CDR3 sequence is CASSGTGRETQYF. The DNA of the CDR3 is TGTGCCAGCAGCGGGACAGGGCGGGAGACCCAGTACTTC. Supplemented by reference TRBV7-8 and TRBJ2-5, the full variable domain reads GAGVSQSPRYKVAKRGQDVALRCDPISGHVSLFWYQQALGQGPEFLTYFQNEAQLDKSGLPSDRFFAERPEGSVSTLKIQRTQQEDSAVYLCASSGTGRETQYFGPGTRLLVL.

The genes are TRBV19 and TRBJ2-7, with 10 bases aligning to TRBD1. The V gene end was trimmed by 5 bases and the J gene end by 0 bases; junction bases not matched to a gene: 13. Germline V gene data show CDR1 as LNHDA and CDR2 as SQIVND (reference sequence). The CDR3 has 18 residues. In nucleotides, the CDR3 is TGTGCCAGTAGTTCTTTTGGTTCGGGACAGGGGAGCTCCTACGAGCAGTACTTC. Its translation: CASSSFGSGQGSSYEQYF.

This clone has more than one count but fewer than ten. This sequence joins TRBV5-1 and TRBJ1-4, with TRBD1 as a possible D gene (6 bases). The CDR3 has 15 amino acids. Deletions cut 1 base from V and 5 bases from J, with 12 bases between. CDR1 SGHRS and CDR2 YFSETQ come from the germline V gene. CDR3 nucleotide sequence: TGCGCCAGCAGCTTGTTCGCAGGGGACAATGAAAAACTGTTTTTT. This translates into CASSLFAGDNEKLFF.

This CDR3 reads CASSQGGGRNTGELFF. CDR3 nucleotide sequence: TGCGCCAGCAGTCAAGGGGGGGGCAGGAACACCGGGGAGCTGTTTTTT. The chain joins TRBV23-1 to TRBJ2-2; D is possibly TRBD2 (7 bases). TRBV23-1 is sorted into the ORF group, with uncertain function. This CDR3 has 16 residues. The V and J ends lost 2 bases and 1 base respectively, with 11 bases between them.

J is TRBJ1-1 and V is TRBV14, with D tentatively TRBD1 (6 bases). Germline lookup yields CDR1 SGHDN and CDR2 FVKESK. The CDR3 covers 16 residues. V was shortened by 2 bases and J by 5 bases, with 18 bases between the two germline ends. CDR3 nucleotide sequence: TGTGCCAGCAGCCAATTCCGGGACCTTAGGGGGACTGAAGCTTTCTTT. The encoded protein is CASSQFRDLRGTEAFF.

This rearrangement joins TRBV9 to TRBJ1-3; D is ambiguous. Between the trimmed V and J ends, which lost 0 bases and 0 bases, there was a span of 10 bases. CDR3 length equals 16 residues. CDR1 SGDLS and CDR2 YYNGEE come from the germline V gene. The CDR3 is CASSVDGELSGNTIYF. In DNA, the CDR3 is TGTGCCAGCAGCGTAGATGGGGAGCTCTCTGGAAACACCATATATTTT.